These T cell receptor beta chains were read from a single sample in a study of T cell responses to AZD1222 COVID-19 vaccine. The protocol was immunoSEQ multiplex PCR, while the TCRdb copy is restricted to in-frame clones and leaves out a portion. The data show about 150,000 clones, with around 85% seen just once and under 9.5% held by the top ten. Sequencing was performed on peripheral blood, taken on day 0 of AZD1222 vaccination. These receptors came from an adult in good health. CDR3s include the opening cysteine and the closing phenylalanine or tryptophan. D genes are given only for firm matches. Some rows mark clone size as missing; the rest say once, few, many or name a class of expanded clone.

j_call	d_call	clone_size	v_call	cdr3_nt	cdr3_aa
TRBJ2-7	TRBD1	-	TRBV3-1/TRBV3-2	TGTGCCAGCAGCCATCTGCCCGGGACAGGGGGGACCTACGAGCAGTACTTC	CASSHLPGTGGTYEQYF
TRBJ1-1	-	-	TRBV5-4	TGTGCCAGCAGTCCCGGGGGGGTAAGGAACACTGAAGCTTTCTTT	CASSPGGVRNTEAFF
TRBJ2-7	TRBD1	-	TRBV19	TGTGCCAGTAGTGTCCTCCCGGGACAGGGGGTTTTGGAGCAGTACTTC	CASSVLPGQGVLEQYF
TRBJ2-3	TRBD2	-	TRBV4-1	TGCGCCAGCAGCCAAGATGTGCGTCGCGGGGGGCGCACAGATACGCAGTATTTT	CASSQDVRRGGRTDTQYF
TRBJ1-5	-	-	TRBV7-2	TGTGCCAGCAGCTTAGCGGGACCGTTCAATCAGCCCCAGCATTTT	CASSLAGPFNQPQHF
TRBJ1-1	-	-	TRBV7-9	TGTGCCAGCAGCCCGCGCCGGGGGGTTGGGGCTAACACTGAAGCTTTCTTT	CASSPRRGVGANTEAFF
TRBJ2-1	TRBD2	-	TRBV6-5	TGTGCCAGCAGGATGACTAGCGGGGCCCAAATTGAGCAGTTCTTC	CASRMTSGAQIEQFF
TRBJ1-1	-	once	TRBV7-8	TGTGCCAGCAGCTCAGGGATGACTGAAGCTTTCTTT	CASSSGMTEAFF
TRBJ1-3	-	-	TRBV7-9	TGTGCCAGCAGCTTAGATGGGGGCGTCTCTGGAAACACCATATATTTT	CASSLDGGVSGNTIYF
TRBJ2-1	-	-	TRBV10-1	TGCGCCAGCAGCGAGAGGCAGGGGGGCTACAATGAGCAGTTCTTC	CASSERQGGYNEQFF
TRBJ1-3	-	-	TRBV5-4	TGTGCCAGCAGCTTGGTGGGACCTTCTGGAAACACCATATATTTT	CASSLVGPSGNTIYF
TRBJ2-3	-	-	TRBV18	TGTGCCAGCTCACCTACCCTCTTACTTGGCACAGATACGCAGTATTTT	CASSPTLLLGTDTQYF
TRBJ1-5	TRBD1	-	TRBV7-2	TGTGCCAGCAGCTTAGGGCAGGGGGGCTATAGCAATCAGCCCCAGCATTTT	CASSLGQGGYSNQPQHF
TRBJ1-1	TRBD1	-	TRBV5-1	TGCGCCAGCAGCTTGGGTCCAGGGGGCACTGAAGCTTTCTTT	CASSLGPGGTEAFF
TRBJ2-7	-	-	TRBV4-2	TGTGCCAGCAGCCTTGGACCCGGAGGGGAGCAGTACTTC	CASSLGPGGEQYF
TRBJ1-1	TRBD1	-	TRBV5-1	TGCGCCAGCAGCTCCGGACAGGGGAGACTTGGCACTGAAGCTTTCTTT	CASSSGQGRLGTEAFF
TRBJ2-3	-	-	TRBV6-5	TGTGCCAGCACCAACAAGATAAGGGCAGATACGCAGTATTTT	CASTNKIRADTQYF
TRBJ1-4	-	-	TRBV2	TGTGCCAGCAGCTCGGTAAAAGAAAAACTGTTTTTT	CASSSVKEKLFF
TRBJ2-7	-	-	TRBV10-2	TGCGCCAGCAGTCTAGGGTACGAGCAGTACTTC	CASSLGYEQYF
TRBJ1-2	-	-	TRBV14	TGTGCCAGCAGCCCCCTCCGGGGCTATGGCTACACCTTC	CASSPLRGYGYTF
TRBJ2-3	-	-	TRBV24-1	TGTGCCACCAGTGATGCCGGGACAACTAGCACAGATACGCAGTATTTT	CATSDAGTTSTDTQYF
TRBJ1-2	-	-	TRBV5-1	TGCGCCAGCAGCTTGAACGGCGATGGCTACACCTTC	CASSLNGDGYTF
TRBJ2-2	-	-	TRBV3-1/TRBV3-2	TGTGCCAGCAGCCAAGATTGGGGTGGAGGCGGGGAGCTGTTTTTT	CASSQDWGGGGELFF
TRBJ2-5	TRBD1	-	TRBV4-1	TGCGCCAGCAGCCAAGATCACAGGGGTTTAGAGACCCAGTACTTC	CASSQDHRGLETQYF
TRBJ1-2	-	-	TRBV6-5	TGTGCCAGCTCTCCCTTGGGCGCCGGGGGAGGCTACACCTTC	CASSPLGAGGGYTF
TRBJ2-1	-	once	TRBV12-3/TRBV12-4	TGTGCCAGCGGGTACTACAATGAGCAGTTCTTC	CASGYYNEQFF
TRBJ1-2	-	few	TRBV29-1	TGCAGCGTGAGCGGCGGGGCGTACTATGGCTACACCTTC	CSVSGGAYYGYTF
TRBJ2-3	TRBD2	-	TRBV10-3	TGTGCCATCAGTGAGACTAGCGGGGTGAGCACAGATACGCAGTATTTT	CAISETSGVSTDTQYF
TRBJ2-1	-	few	TRBV2	TGTGCCAGCAGTGCGGGGCGTGGGAATATCGGAAATGAGCAGTTCTTC	CASSAGRGNIGNEQFF
TRBJ2-2	TRBD2	-	TRBV2	TGTGCCAGCTCCGGGGGGGTCGCGAACACCGGGGAGCTGTTTTTT	CASSGGVANTGELFF
TRBJ1-1	TRBD1	-	TRBV5-1	TGCGCCAGCAGCGACTTCAGGGGGGAAAACACTGAAGCTTTCTTT	CASSDFRGENTEAFF
TRBJ2-7	-	once	TRBV11-2	TGTGCCAGCAGCTTTGGGGGCACCTCCTACGAGCAGTACTTC	CASSFGGTSYEQYF
TRBJ1-1	-	-	TRBV6-5	TGTGCCAGCAGTTACCAGGAGGGAGAAACTTTCTTT	CASSYQEGETFF
TRBJ1-5	TRBD1	-	TRBV7-9	TGTGCCAGCAGCTTTGACAGGGGGAGCAATCAGCCCCAGCATTTT	CASSFDRGSNQPQHF
TRBJ2-6	-	-	TRBV4-1	TGCGCCAGCAGCCAAGGTCGGCAGTCCTTCTCTGGGGCCAACGTCCTGACTTTC	CASSQGRQSFSGANVLTF
TRBJ1-5	TRBD1	few	TRBV2	TGTGCCAGCAGTCTGGACAGGGCGGGACAGCCCCAGCATTTT	CASSLDRAGQPQHF
TRBJ1-1	-	-	TRBV5-4	TGTGCCAGCAGTCCTCCCTCTGCCTTCCTAGTTAGGTATGACACTGAAGCTTTCTTT	CASSPPSAFLVRYDTEAFF
TRBJ2-1	-	-	TRBV4-2	TGTGCCAGCAGCCAAGACTCCGGGGACTCCTACAATGAGCAGTTCTTC	CASSQDSGDSYNEQFF
TRBJ2-7	TRBD1	once	TRBV25-1	TGTGCCAGCAGAGGGACAGGGGAGACTTACGAGCAGTACTTC	CASRGTGETYEQYF
TRBJ2-3	-	-	TRBV5-5	TGTGCCAGCAGCCGGGACTCCTACACAGATACGCAGTATTTT	CASSRDSYTDTQYF
TRBJ2-2	-	-	TRBV10-1	TGCGCCAGCAGACGGGGACAGAACACCGGGGAGCTGTTTTTT	CASRRGQNTGELFF
TRBJ1-3	-	-	TRBV30	TGTGCCTGGAGTACGGAGGGAAACACCATATATTTT	CAWSTEGNTIYF
TRBJ2-1	TRBD2	-	TRBV5-1	TGCGCCAGCAGCTTGACGGCGGGGGGGCAGAGTGAGCAGTTCTTC	CASSLTAGGQSEQFF
TRBJ2-3	-	-	TRBV2	TGTGCCGAACGGGGGGACATCACAGATACGCAGTATTTT	CAERGDITDTQYF
TRBJ1-1	-	-	TRBV12-3/TRBV12-4	TGTGCCAGCAGGGGGACAACGAACACTGAAGCTTTCTTT	CASRGTTNTEAFF
TRBJ1-3	-	-	TRBV27	TGTGCCAGCGGAACCCTGAGCTCTGGAAACACCATATATTTT	CASGTLSSGNTIYF
TRBJ1-3	-	-	TRBV5-1	TGCGCCAGCAGCGCCGACAGATCCGGAAACACCATATATTTT	CASSADRSGNTIYF
TRBJ2-2	-	-	TRBV6-5	TGTGCCAGCAGTTCAGGGACCCTTCGGGGGACCGGGGAGCTGTTTTTT	CASSSGTLRGTGELFF
TRBJ2-7	-	-	TRBV9	TGTGCCAGCAGCGTATGGGTCAGAAAGTTTTACGAGCAGTACTTC	CASSVWVRKFYEQYF
TRBJ2-3	-	-	TRBV5-1	TGCGCCAGCAGCTTCCCCACAGATACGCAGTATTTT	CASSFPTDTQYF
TRBJ2-5	-	-	TRBV7-6	TGTGCCAGCAGCATTCCTGGGAGGTTTGCGGAGACCCAGTACTTC	CASSIPGRFAETQYF
TRBJ2-7	-	-	TRBV5-8	TGTGCCAGCAGCTTGTGGGGGCGGACAGCCTCCTACGAGCAGTACTTC	CASSLWGRTASYEQYF
TRBJ2-4	TRBD1	-	TRBV7-2	TGTGCCAGCAGCGACCCCCCGGGACAGCTCAAAAACATTCAGTACTTC	CASSDPPGQLKNIQYF
TRBJ1-1	-	-	TRBV11-3	TGTGCCAGCAGCTTACTAAGACACACTGAAGCTTTCTTT	CASSLLRHTEAFF
TRBJ2-7	TRBD2	-	TRBV2	TGTGCCAGTTCGGGACTAGCGGGGGGCGAGCAGTACTTC	CASSGLAGGEQYF